This record looks at one TCR beta chain sequence and its context. Its antigen is currently unknown. Between the trimmed V and J ends, which lost 2 bases and 3 bases, there was a span of 10 bases. This CDR3 is built from 14 residues. The V gene's germline CDR1 is MGHDK and CDR2 SYGVNS. The sample originates from a study of shared clonotypes between healthy human individuals. Study-wide points: Investigators expected sequencing depth to affect clonotype sharing among donors. Relative to their counterparts shared across all four donors, non-shared clonotypes exhibited diminished generation probabilities.

Genomic DNA belonging to each subset was distributed in equal measure over several immunoSEQ plates. Method: immunoSEQ multiplex PCR; TCRdb's copy keeps in-frame clones and lacks some. The sample lists about 2.4 million clones, approximately 92% occurring once. A CD45RA-negative memory subset and a CD45RA+ naive subset were separated from the CD4+ cells. The receptor's source is a man aged 18 to 29 in good health. Sequencing was done on a sample of naive CD4+ T cells sorted from blood. Described subset: CD45RA+ positively selected. The V gene is TRBV25-1, the J gene TRBJ1-2; no reliable D call. The CDR3 spells CASSEQSMYYGYTF. The CDR3 nucleotides read TGTGCCAGCAGTGAACAGTCAATGTACTATGGCTACACCTTC.